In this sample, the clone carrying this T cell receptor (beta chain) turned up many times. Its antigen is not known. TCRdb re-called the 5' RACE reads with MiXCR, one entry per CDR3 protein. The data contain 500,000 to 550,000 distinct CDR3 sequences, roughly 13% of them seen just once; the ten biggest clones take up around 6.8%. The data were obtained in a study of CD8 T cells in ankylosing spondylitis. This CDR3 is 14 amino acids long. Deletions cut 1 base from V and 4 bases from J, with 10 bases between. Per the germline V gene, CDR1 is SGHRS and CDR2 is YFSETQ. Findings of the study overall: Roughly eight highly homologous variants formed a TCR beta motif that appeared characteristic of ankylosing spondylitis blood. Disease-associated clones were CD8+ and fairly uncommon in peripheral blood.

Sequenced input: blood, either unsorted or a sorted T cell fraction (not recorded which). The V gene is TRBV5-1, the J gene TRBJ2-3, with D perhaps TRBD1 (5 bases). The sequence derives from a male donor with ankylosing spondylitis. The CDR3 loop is CASSLRGGADTQYF. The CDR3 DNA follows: TGCGCCAGCAGCTTGAGGGGTGGGGCAGATACGCAGTATTTT.